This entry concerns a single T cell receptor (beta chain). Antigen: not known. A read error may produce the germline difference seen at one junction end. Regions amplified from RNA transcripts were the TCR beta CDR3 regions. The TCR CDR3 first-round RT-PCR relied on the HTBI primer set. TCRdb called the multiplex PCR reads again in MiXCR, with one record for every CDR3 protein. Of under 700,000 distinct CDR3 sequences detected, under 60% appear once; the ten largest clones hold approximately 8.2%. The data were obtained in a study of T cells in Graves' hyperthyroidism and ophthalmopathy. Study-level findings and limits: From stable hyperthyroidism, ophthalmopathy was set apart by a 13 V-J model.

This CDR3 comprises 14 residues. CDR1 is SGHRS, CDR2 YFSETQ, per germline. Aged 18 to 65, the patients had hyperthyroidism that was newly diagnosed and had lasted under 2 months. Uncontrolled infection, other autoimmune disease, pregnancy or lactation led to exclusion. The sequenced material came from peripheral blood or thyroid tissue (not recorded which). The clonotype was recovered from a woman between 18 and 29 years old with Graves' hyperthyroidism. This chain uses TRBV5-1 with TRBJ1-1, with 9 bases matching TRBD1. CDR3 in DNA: TGTGCCAGCAGCCGGACAGGGGTATTCACTGAAGCTTTCTTT. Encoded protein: CASSRTGVFTEAFF.